This T cell receptor (beta chain) was sequenced in a study of blood T cell repertoires in COVID-19. Study summary: The origin of the acute and convalescent COVID-19 samples was the United States, Italy and Spain.

Trimming pared 3 bases from V and 2 bases from J, leaving 9 bases between. CDR1 and CDR2 from the germline V gene are SQVTM and ANQGSEA. There are 13 residues in the CDR3. Seattle patients were enrolled during active infection and followed longitudinally. Methods used by the authors: Counts of nucleated cells, estimated from reference gene primer amplification, were obtained. TCRdb's copy holds only in-frame clones and misses some; the assay was immunoSEQ multiplex PCR. D and trimming were read from the DNA, whereas the V and J calls and clone size are those reported in that table. Among 200,000 to 250,000 clones listed, 86% were seen once.

This receptor was identified in a man over 45 with COVID-19, enrolled during active disease. Sequencing was done on a sample of peripheral blood. V is TRBV29-1 and J is TRBJ2-3; D is undetermined. Here the CDR3 DNA reads TGCAGCGTTGAGCGGAGACTCACAGATACGCAGTATTTT. This gives the protein CSVERRLTDTQYF.